These 26 T cell receptor beta chains were sequenced from one sample in a study of T cell changes during pregnancy in multiple sclerosis. The assay was immunoSEQ multiplex PCR, and TCRdb's table has in-frame clones only and misses some. Of approximately 40,000 clones in the sample, roughly nine tenths were seen once. The sample consisted of CD4+ T cells from peripheral blood mononuclear cells, taken in the first trimester of pregnancy. These receptors all stem from a female donor with multiple sclerosis, enrolled in a pregnancy study.

For the CDR3, the DNA is TGCGCCAGCAGCCCTGCGTCTTCAGGGACTAGCGGGGGGGCGGGGGAGCAGTACTTC. Translation gives CASSPASSGTSGGAGEQYF. This chain links TRBV4-3 with TRBJ2-7; TRBD2 agrees at 16 bases. CDR1 LGHNA and CDR2 YSLEER come from the germline V gene. J lost 7 bases, V lost 4 bases, and 16 bases had no gene match. The length of the CDR3 is 19 residues.

This clone showed up just once. This chain uses TRBV5-1 with TRBJ2-3; 14 bases map to TRBD2. Trimming at V came to 4 bases and at J to 6 bases, leaving 7 bases not matched to a gene. Germline loops: CDR1 SGHRS, CDR2 YFSETQ. The CDR3 spans 16 residues. For the CDR3, the DNA is TGCGCCAGCAGCGGAGGACTAGCGGGAGGTAGGGATACGCAGTATTTT. It is translated as CASSGGLAGGRDTQYF.

The gene calls are TRBV11-3 and TRBJ2-1; the match to TRBD1 covers 7 bases. The CDR3 covers 15 residues. J lost 9 bases, V lost 1 base, and 9 bases had no gene match. CDR1 and CDR2 from the germline V gene are SGHNT and YENEEA. DNA of the CDR3: TGTGCCAGCAGCTTAGGGACAGGAGGAAGGACTGAGCAGTTCTTC. This gives the protein CASSLGTGGRTEQFF.

V gene TRBV30 combines with J gene TRBJ2-1, with D possibly being TRBD2 (6 bases). The germline gives CDR1 GTSNPN, CDR2 SVGIG (reference sequence). V lost 5 bases and J lost 8, with 22 bases in between. The CDR3 spans 15 residues. The CDR3 here is CAWGRGIGGFDEQFF. The CDR3 DNA reads TGTGCCTGGGGCCGGGGTATCGGGGGATTCGATGAGCAGTTCTTC.

This clone appeared once. CDR3 coding DNA: TGCAGCGCCGAATCGCGGGGCACTGAAGCTTTCTTT. This gives the protein CSAESRGTEAFF. The chain has TRBV29-1 and TRBJ1-1; D unclear. The germline V and J ends were trimmed by 7 bases and 4 bases, with 13 bases remaining between them. This CDR3 has 12 amino acids. Germline-derived CDR1 and CDR2 are SQVTM and ANQGSEA.

The chain links TRBV11-1 to TRBJ2-3; 9 nucleotides agree with TRBD1. CDR1 SGHAT and CDR2 FQDESV come from the germline V gene (reference sequence). The CDR3 is 15 residues long. V trimming: 4 bases; J trimming: 5 bases; junction bases outside the gene matches: 7. CDR3 residues: CASSSQGAHQDTQYF. In DNA form, the CDR3 reads TGTGCCAGCAGCTCACAGGGGGCGCATCAAGATACGCAGTATTTT. Full variable domain (remainder filled in from reference TRBV11-1 and TRBJ2-3): EAEVAQSPRYKITEKSQAVAFWCDPISGHATLYWYRQILGQGPELLVQFQDESVVDDSQLPKDRFSAERLKGVDSTLKIQPAELGDSAMYLCASSSQGAHQDTQYFGPGTRLTVL.

This chain links TRBV5-1 with TRBJ2-3, with 7 bases identical to TRBD1. V shed 5 bases and J 5 bases; nucleotides not matched to a gene: 8. Germline CDR1 SGHRS, CDR2 YFSETQ. The CDR3 runs 14 residues. The CDR3 nucleotides read TGCGCCAGCAGACTCGGGACAGCCAGAGATACGCAGTATTTT. Amino acid sequence: CASRLGTARDTQYF. Looking up the rest from reference TRBV5-1 and TRBJ2-3 gives the full variable domain: KAGVTQTPRYLIKTRGQQVTLSCSPISGHRSVSWYQQTPGQGLQFLFEYFSETQRNKGNFPGRFSGRQFSNSRSEMNVSTLELGDSALYLCASRLGTARDTQYFGPGTRLTVL.

The chain joins TRBV6-1 to TRBJ1-4; 8 nucleotides line up with TRBD1. The CDR3 consists of 14 residues. The V segment lost 2 bases and the J segment 7 bases; nucleotides outside the gene matches: 3. The germline gives CDR1 MNHNS, CDR2 SASEGT. CDR3 loop: CASSEQDRGEKLFF. The CDR3 nucleotides read TGTGCCAGCAGTGAACAAGACAGGGGTGAAAAACTGTTTTTT.

The J gene is TRBJ1-1, the V gene TRBV27, with TRBD1 as a possible D gene (6 bases). Germline V lookup: CDR1 MNHEY, CDR2 SMNVEV (reference sequence). Trimming took 2 bases from V and 5 from J, leaving 15 bases between them. The CDR3 runs to 15 residues. CDR3 residues: CASSLLAQGMTEAFF. The CDR3 bases are TGTGCCAGCAGTTTACTCGCCCAGGGGATGACTGAAGCTTTCTTT.

The chain recombines TRBV6-5 with TRBJ2-1; 9 bases align to TRBD1. CDR1 and CDR2 (germline): MNHEY, SVGAGI. J gave up 1 base and V 5 bases, and 3 bases lay outside the gene matches. The CDR3 loop spans 15 amino acids. The CDR3 region is CASSPTGGSYNEQFF. The CDR3 nucleotides are TGTGCCAGCAGTCCGACAGGGGGGTCCTACAATGAGCAGTTCTTC.

The rearrangement links TRBV10-2 to TRBJ2-7; 7 positions match TRBD2. This CDR3 is 13 amino acids long. V lost 6 bases to trimming and J lost 4 bases; unmatched junction nucleotides: 6. Germline CDR1 WSHSY, CDR2 SAAADI. Written as DNA, the CDR3 is TGCGCCAGCAGACCTGGCGGGGGATACGAGCAGTACTTC. It encodes CASRPGGGYEQYF.

The chain joins TRBV15 to TRBJ2-1; 9 positions agree with TRBD2. This CDR3 has 15 amino acids. Losses at the gene ends were 1 base for V and 7 bases for J; bases not matched to a gene: 5. Germline V gene sequence: CDR1 LNHNV, CDR2 YYDKDF (reference sequence). The CDR3 nucleotides read TGTGCCACCAGCAGAGGACTAGCGGAGATGAATGAGCAGTTCTTC. Its protein is CATSRGLAEMNEQFF.

This clone was seen only a few times. The chain recombines TRBV7-8 with TRBJ1-2; D is possibly TRBD1 (5 bases). Germline V gene lookup returns CDR1 SGHVS and CDR2 FQNEAQ. With 4 bases removed from V and 5 bases from J, the gap between germline ends came to 14 bases. The CDR3 has 14 amino acids. The CDR3 loop reads CASSSQGVRYGYTF. The CDR3 DNA follows: TGTGCCAGCAGCTCCCAAGGGGTCCGGTATGGCTACACCTTC.

This clone appeared once. The gene calls are TRBV5-1 and TRBJ2-5, with a possible D match to TRBD1 (6 bases). V was trimmed by 4 bases and J by 4 bases, leaving 14 bases between them. The CDR3 is 14 residues long. The germline V gene encodes CDR1 SGHRS and CDR2 YFSETQ. Here the CDR3 DNA reads TGCGCCAGCAGCGGGCAGGGGTTGGGAGAGACCCAGTACTTC. It specifies CASSGQGLGETQYF.

The chain joins TRBV6-5 to TRBJ2-7, with 10 bases fitting TRBD2. The CDR3 has 15 residues. V was clipped by 6 bases and J by 5 bases; unmatched bases: 10. Germline CDR1 MNHEY, CDR2 SVGAGI. Here the CDR3 DNA reads TGTGCCAGCAGGAGGCTAGCGGGAGAGGATCACGAGCAGTACTTC. Amino acid sequence: CASRRLAGEDHEQYF.

This clone was picked up one time. The chain is built from TRBV6-5 and TRBJ2-7; TRBD1 agrees at 8 bases. The CDR3 runs 15 residues. Per germline, CDR1 MNHEY and CDR2 SVGAGI. Unmatched junction bases numbered 8, after V lost 5 bases and J lost 2 bases. CDR3 DNA sequence: TGTGCCAGCAGTACAACCCGGGACAGGACCTACGAGCAGTACTTC. Protein: CASSTTRDRTYEQYF.

The chain is built from TRBV7-6 and TRBJ2-1; D remains unclear. The ends were cut back, 8 bases at V and 2 bases at J, with 7 bases in the middle. From germline, CDR1 is SGHVS and CDR2 FNYEAQ. CDR3 size: 12 residues. The CDR3 DNA sequence: TGTGCCAGCCAACCTACCTACAATGAGCAGTTCTTC. Encoded protein: CASQPTYNEQFF. Complete variable domain (other parts from reference TRBV7-6 and TRBJ2-1): GAGVSQSPRYKVTKRGQDVALRCDPISGHVSLYWYRQALGQGPEFLTYFNYEAQQDKSGLPNDRFSAERPEGSISTLTIQRTEQRDSAMYRCASQPTYNEQFFGPGTRLTVL.

The rearrangement joins TRBV18 to TRBJ1-1; TRBD1 aligns across 8 bases. From germline, CDR1 is KGHSH and CDR2 LQKENI. Trimming took 4 bases from V and 4 from J; bases not matched to a gene: 11. The CDR3 totals 16 residues. This chain's CDR3 is CASSLALQQGGTEAFF. The CDR3 DNA reads TGTGCCAGCTCACTGGCCCTTCAACAGGGGGGCACTGAAGCTTTCTTT. Full variable domain (rest looked up from reference TRBV18 and TRBJ1-1): NAGVMQNPRHLVRRRGQEARLRCSPMKGHSHVYWYRQLPEEGLKFMVYLQKENIIDESGMPKERFSAEFPKEGPSILRIQQVVRGDSAAYFCASSLALQQGGTEAFFGQGTRLTVV.

The chain carries TRBV7-8 and TRBJ1-5; D gene ambiguous. V was pared by 6 bases and J by 3 bases, with 15 bases between. Looked up from germline, CDR1 is SGHVS and CDR2 is FQNEAQ. This CDR3 spans 15 amino acids. The CDR3 sequence is CASRPIGGNNQPQHF. In DNA, the CDR3 is TGTGCCAGCAGACCGATCGGAGGGAACAATCAGCCCCAGCATTTT.

The gene calls are TRBV7-9 and TRBJ2-5; weak D call: TRBD1 (5 bases). Looked up from germline, CDR1 is SEHNR and CDR2 is FQNEAQ (reference sequence). This CDR3 is built from 14 residues. Trimming cost V 4 bases and J 2 bases, with 11 bases left between them. For the CDR3, the DNA is TGTGCCAGCAGCTCAGGGTTAACGCAAGAGACCCAGTACTTC. The encoded protein is CASSSGLTQETQYF.

V is TRBV5-1 and J is TRBJ2-3, with 10 nucleotides matching TRBD1. Germline V gene sequence: CDR1 SGHRS, CDR2 YFSETQ. CDR3 size: 16 residues. J lost 4 bases, V lost 0 bases, and 5 bases had no gene match. CDR3 in DNA: TGCGCCAGCAGCTTGGTCGGGACAGGGGCAGCAGATACGCAGTATTTT. Amino acids: CASSLVGTGAADTQYF.

The chain employs TRBV30 and TRBJ1-5; the D gene is possibly TRBD1 (6 bases). CDR3 length: 13 amino acids. The germline V and J ends were trimmed by 1 base and 7 bases, with 11 bases remaining between them. CDR1 is GTSNPN and CDR2 is SVGIG in the germline V gene (reference sequence). In DNA, the CDR3 is TGTGCCTGGAGTGGCGACAGGAACCAGCCCCAGCATTTT. Its protein product is CAWSGDRNQPQHF.

This chain uses TRBV7-8 with TRBJ1-5; 7 bases fit TRBD1. V dropped 4 bases and J dropped 0; count of bases not matched to a gene: 3. The CDR3 runs to 15 residues. Germline V gene lookup returns CDR1 SGHVS and CDR2 FQNEAQ. Here the CDR3 reads CASSSTGDSNQPQHF. CDR3 in DNA: TGTGCCAGCAGCTCAACAGGGGATAGCAATCAGCCCCAGCATTTT.

The rearrangement links TRBV6-1 to TRBJ2-5, with TRBD2 identical over 11 bases. V trimming: 4 bases; J trimming: 3 bases; junction bases outside the gene matches: 4. The CDR3 length is 15 residues. Germline V gene sequence: CDR1 MNHNS, CDR2 SASEGT. The CDR3 reads CASSAELAGEETQYF. The CDR3 DNA is TGTGCCAGCAGTGCCGAACTAGCGGGGGAAGAGACCCAGTACTTC.

This clone was picked up one time. The chain combines TRBV14 with TRBJ1-2, with D perhaps TRBD1 (5 bases). Germline CDR1 and CDR2: SGHDN and FVKESK. Trimming took off 4 bases at V and 3 bases at J, with 9 bases between the two ends. CDR3 size: 13 residues. The DNA for the CDR3 is TGTGCCAGCAGCCTCAGGGTGTACTATGGCTACACCTTC. This codes for CASSLRVYYGYTF. Together with reference TRBV14 and TRBJ1-2, the CDR3 gives the full variable domain: EAGVTQFPSHSVIEKGQTVTLRCDPISGHDNLYWYRRVMGKEIKFLLHFVKESKQDESGMPNNRFLAERTGGTYSTLKVQPAELEDSGVYFCASSLRVYYGYTFGSGTRLTVV.

The V gene is TRBV4-2, the J gene TRBJ1-2, with a weak D call TRBD1 (6 bases). This CDR3 contains 15 residues. V lost 0 bases and J 4 bases, leaving 12 bases between the germline ends. Germline CDR1 and CDR2: LGHNA and YNFKEQ. The CDR3 is CASSQDRRTVYGYTF. The CDR3 DNA reads TGTGCCAGCAGCCAAGATCGACGGACAGTCTATGGCTACACCTTC.